This record covers a single T cell receptor (beta chain). The antigen remains undetermined. This entry comes from a study of cytomegalovirus exposure and HLA in healthy donors. Study in general: An earlier analysis identified 120 million or so unique TCR beta sequences in approximately 170 million T cells.

The CDR3 extends over 18 amino acids. The germline CDR1 and CDR2 sequences are SEHNR and FQNEAQ (reference sequence). The V end was cut by 1 base, the J end by 4 bases, with 20 bases between. Study outcomes and limitations: Per a later analysis, 15,000 to 20,000 TCR beta sequences showed association with HLA alleles at 0.05 false discovery rate.

PCR was performed using 60 Vbeta and 13 Jbeta primers. Some clones are missing from TCRdb's copy, which holds only in-frame ones; the method was immunoSEQ multiplex PCR. The repertoire holds under 200,000 clones, with 75% as singletons. The genes are TRBV7-9 and TRBJ2-1; D might be TRBD1 (7 bases). The receptor was derived from a female donor in good health and CMV-seronegative. Sequenced input: PBMCs. CDR3 bases: TGTGCCAGCAGCTTAGACGATCAGGGGGGAATCAGGTACAATGAGCAGTTCTTC. It codes for CASSLDDQGGIRYNEQFF.